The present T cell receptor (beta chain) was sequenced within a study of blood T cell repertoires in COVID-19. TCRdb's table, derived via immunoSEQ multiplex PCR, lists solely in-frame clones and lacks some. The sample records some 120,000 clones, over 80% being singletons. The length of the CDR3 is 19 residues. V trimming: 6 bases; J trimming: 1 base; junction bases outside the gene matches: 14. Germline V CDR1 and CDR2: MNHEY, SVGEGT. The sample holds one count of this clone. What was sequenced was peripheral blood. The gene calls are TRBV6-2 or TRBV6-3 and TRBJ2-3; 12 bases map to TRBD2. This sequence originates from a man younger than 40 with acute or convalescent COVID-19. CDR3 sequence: CASSPGGASGGAGTDTQYF. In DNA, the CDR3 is TGTGCCAGCAGCCCCGGTGGGGCTAGCGGGGGGGCTGGCACAGATACGCAGTATTTT.